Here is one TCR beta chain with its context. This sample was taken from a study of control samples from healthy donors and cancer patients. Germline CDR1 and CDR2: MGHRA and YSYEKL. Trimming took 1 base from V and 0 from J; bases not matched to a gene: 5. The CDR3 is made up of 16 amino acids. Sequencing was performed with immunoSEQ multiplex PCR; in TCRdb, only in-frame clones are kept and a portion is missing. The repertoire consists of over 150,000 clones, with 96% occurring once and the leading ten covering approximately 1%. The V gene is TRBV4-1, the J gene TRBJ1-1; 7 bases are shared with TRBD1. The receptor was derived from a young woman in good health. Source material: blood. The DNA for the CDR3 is TGCGCCAGCAGCCAAGTAGGGGGCAGACTGAACACTGAAGCTTTCTTT. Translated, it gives CASSQVGGRLNTEAFF.